A single T cell receptor beta chain is shown here with its context. Its target is not known. Generated by immunoSEQ multiplex PCR, the TCRdb table keeps only in-frame clones and is missing some. In the table there are about 200,000 clones, around 93% of which are singletons. Second doses were pooled across both intervals (about 4 or about 12 weeks). The data originate from a study of T cell responses to AZD1222 COVID-19 vaccine. Whole-study results and caveats: Repertoire samples came only from after the peak T cell response. The number of AZD1222 recipients seropositive at baseline was only six. Vaccination with two AZD1222 doses was followed by a rise in Spike-specific TCR breadth and depth.

Germline V lookup: CDR1 SQVTM, CDR2 ANQGSEA. This CDR3 contains 13 residues. The V end lost 4 bases, the J end lost 0 bases, and 9 bases lay between the germline ends. This receptor was taken from an adult who received the AZD1222 COVID-19 vaccine. The chain couples TRBV29-1 to TRBJ1-1; D may be TRBD1 (5 bases). Sequencing was performed on peripheral blood, taken 28 days after the second AZD1222 dose. The chain's CDR3 is CSVGPGMNTEAFF. The CDR3 bases are TGCAGCGTTGGTCCAGGGATGAACACTGAAGCTTTCTTT.